This T cell receptor (beta chain) stems from a study of glioma-infiltrating T cells after dendritic cell vaccination. General study results and limits: Only a small number of patients had complete blood and tumor samples.

Trimming removed 6 bases from V and 5 bases from J, with 5 bases in between. In germline, CDR1 is SGHTS, CDR2 YDEGEE. This CDR3 contains 10 residues. Clones were sequenced by immunoSEQ multiplex PCR, and TCRdb holds only the in-frame ones, with some missing. The table has roughly 100,000 clones, 85% to 90% seen once. Note on this clone: As yet, its antigen is unknown.

V and J are TRBV5-8 and TRBJ2-5; D gene unclear. This TCR was recovered from a human donor with glioblastoma. The source was blood, collected before dendritic cell vaccination. CDR3 coding DNA: TGTGCCAGCATGAGGGAGACCCAGTACTTC. Translation: CASMRETQYF.